The 30 T cell receptor beta chains listed next were all sequenced from one sample in a study of T cells of healthy individuals (dated by TCRdb to 2017 to 2018). Libraries came from 5' RACE. These reads were obtained on an Illumina MiSeq. The public reads were reprocessed in TCRdb via fastp at Q25 and MiXCR, keeping in-frame beta chains. Rows matching on CDR3 protein sequence are summarized as one entry with the most common DNA and genes. This sample gives 65,000 to 95,000 distinct CDR3 sequences in total; about 5% of them show up just once. The ten largest clones add up to around 8% of the sample. Receptor source: a female donor in good health.

This clonotype was counted only a few times. The chain couples TRBV10-1 to TRBJ2-2; the D call may be TRBD1 or TRBD2 (5 bases each). The CDR3 totals 18 residues. Trimming took 0 bases from V and 10 from J, leaving 24 bases between them. CDR1 and CDR2 (germline): WNHNN, SYGVQD (reference sequence). The CDR3 coding sequence is TGCGCCAGCAGTGAGTCCGCGGACGGGGCTCCCTGCCGAGAGGAGCTGTTTTTT. Its protein product is CASSESADGAPCREELFF.

The table lists this clonotype with a few counts. The chain uses TRBV18 and TRBJ1-6, with TRBD1 matching over 7 bases. The germline CDR1 and CDR2 sequences are KGHSH and LQKENI. Losses at the gene ends were 3 bases for V and 5 bases for J; bases not matched to a gene: 10. This CDR3 is built from 17 residues. The CDR3: CASSPTLAGTDNSPLHF. In DNA form, the CDR3 reads TGTGCCAGCTCACCTACTCTCGCCGGGACAGATAATTCACCCCTCCACTTT.

For this clonotype: This may be a read error, as it is one base from a much larger clone. The chain uses TRBV20-1 and TRBJ2-6, with D perhaps given as TRBD1 or TRBD2 (5 bases each). Germline V gene data show CDR1 as DFQATT and CDR2 as SNEGSKA (reference sequence). The CDR3 is 16 amino acids. The CDR3: CSAREGSSPGASVLTF. CDR3 bases: TGCAGTGCTAGAGAGGGGTCCTCGCCCGGGGCCAGCGTCCTGACTTTC.

In its sample, this clonotype was seen many times. J is TRBJ1-4 and V is TRBV5-8; a weak D match, TRBD1 (5 bases). The V gene's germline CDR1 is SGHTS and CDR2 YDEGEE. V was cut by 6 bases and J by 2 bases, with 11 bases left in between. The CDR3 has 14 amino acids. The CDR3 loop is CASIRTPTNEKLFF. The CDR3 DNA reads TGTGCCAGCATCAGGACACCGACTAATGAAAAACTGTTTTTT.

This clonotype was seen at least ten times. J is TRBJ2-4 and V is TRBV10-3, with D possibly called TRBD1 or TRBD2 (5 bases each). Looked up from germline, CDR1 is ENHRY and CDR2 is SYGVKD. With 0 bases removed from V and 13 bases from J, the gap between germline ends came to 13 bases. The CDR3 totals 13 residues. The CDR3 sequence: CAISESIRGRQYF. Here the CDR3 DNA reads TGTGCCATCAGTGAGTCGATCCGGGGCAGGCAGTACTTC.

This clonotype appeared many times. The rearrangement links TRBV28 to TRBJ1-2; 8 positions agree with TRBD1. CDR1 is MDHEN and CDR2 is SYDVKM in the germline V gene. J lost 3 bases, V lost 6 bases, and 3 bases had no gene match. This CDR3 comprises 13 residues. The CDR3 DNA sequence: TGTGCCAGCAGATCGACAGGGGACTATGGCTACACCTTC. It translates to CASRSTGDYGYTF.

This clonotype was counted at least ten times. The chain recombines TRBV6-6 with TRBJ1-5, with TRBD1 matching over 8 bases. The V gene end was trimmed by 10 bases and the J gene end by 7 bases; junction bases not matched to a gene: 12. The CDR3 totals 14 residues. Germline values: CDR1 MNHNY, CDR2 SVGAGI (reference sequence). CDR3 DNA sequence: TGTGCCACGCGCGGACAGGGTGAGGGGCAGCCCCAGCATTTT. Its protein is CATRGQGEGQPQHF.

V gene TRBV2 combines with J gene TRBJ1-5; 7 bases map to TRBD1. Trimming at V came to 5 bases and at J to 6 bases, leaving 4 bases not matched to a gene. CDR3 length: 13 residues. Germline lookup yields CDR1 SNHLY and CDR2 FYNNEI. The CDR3 nucleotides are TGTGCCAGCAGTCAGGGGGTAGGTCAGCCCCAGCATTTT. Translated, it gives CASSQGVGQPQHF.

A few counts support this clonotype. The chain carries TRBV5-1 and TRBJ2-1; 13 nucleotides align to TRBD2. From germline, CDR1 is SGHRS and CDR2 YFSETQ. This CDR3 comprises 18 residues. V gave up 0 bases and J gave up 9 bases; unmatched junction bases: 12. CDR3 nucleotides: TGCGCCAGCAGCTTGGTGCCGGGGTCCCGACTAGCGGGAGGTGAGCAGTTCTTC. Amino acid sequence: CASSLVPGSRLAGGEQFF.

This clonotype was detected ten times or more. The J gene is TRBJ1-5, the V gene TRBV6-1; 11 bases fit TRBD1. The CDR3 extends over 15 amino acids. V lost 6 bases, J lost 3 bases, and 4 bases stayed unmatched. Looked up from germline, CDR1 is MNHNS and CDR2 is SASEGT. The CDR3 region is CASSGTGGFNQPQHF. The CDR3 DNA reads as TGTGCCAGCAGCGGGACAGGGGGGTTCAATCAGCCCCAGCATTTT.

This clonotype occurred many times. V gene TRBV12-3 or TRBV12-4 combines with J gene TRBJ1-2; 7 bases line up with TRBD1. The J segment lost 4 bases and the V segment lost 2 bases, leaving 13 bases of the junction unmatched. The CDR3 totals 17 residues. CDR3: CASSLSRRTGKVYGYTF. In DNA, the CDR3 is TGTGCCAGCAGTTTAAGTCGCCGGACAGGAAAAGTCTATGGCTACACCTTC.

This clonotype occurred a few times. The chain uses TRBV10-2 and TRBJ2-6; the D gene is possibly TRBD1 (6 bases). The CDR3 runs to 17 residues. Trimming removed 6 bases from V and 4 bases from J, with 19 bases in between. Germline V gene data show CDR1 as WSHSY and CDR2 as SAAADI. The CDR3 DNA follows: TGCGCCAGCAGCGCTGGGACACCGAGATCCGGGGCCAACGTCCTGACTTTC. Translation: CASSAGTPRSGANVLTF.

This clonotype was seen at least ten times. The chain carries TRBV18 and TRBJ1-1; 7 bases are shared with TRBD1. Germline CDR1 is KGHSH and CDR2 is LQKENI. This CDR3 has 16 residues. J gave up 5 bases and V 4 bases, and 13 bases lay outside the gene matches. The CDR3 DNA reads TGTGCCAGCTCACGCGGGACAGTATCGGCTGGAACTGAAGCTTTCTTT. Translated, it gives CASSRGTVSAGTEAFF.

This clonotype occurred many times. J is TRBJ1-2 and V is TRBV5-1, with a weak D call TRBD1 (6 bases). This CDR3 comprises 15 residues. CDR1 and CDR2 from the germline V gene are SGHRS and YFSETQ. Deletions cut 4 bases from V and 3 bases from J, with 16 bases between. This CDR3 is CASSPDPDRDYGYTF. CDR3 in DNA: TGCGCCAGCAGCCCGGACCCGGACAGAGACTATGGCTACACCTTC.

This clonotype came up a few times. This chain uses TRBV29-1 with TRBJ1-3; D is uncertain. CDR1 is SQVTM, CDR2 ANQGSEA, per germline. Trimming left V 0 bases short and J 2 bases short, with 8 bases between. This CDR3 has 14 amino acids. CDR3 loop: CSVEDGIAGNTIYF. DNA for the CDR3: TGCAGCGTTGAAGATGGTATCGCTGGAAACACCATATATTTT.

This clonotype has ten or more counts. This chain links TRBV7-2 with TRBJ2-3; TRBD2 aligns across 9 bases. This CDR3 spans 17 amino acids. J was trimmed by 8 bases and V by 5 bases; bases with no gene match: 17. Per germline, CDR1 SGHTA and CDR2 FQGNSA. The CDR3 loop is CASSPGRSGSGVGTQYF. The CDR3 DNA is TGTGCCAGCAGCCCCGGACGTAGCGGGAGCGGGGTGGGTACGCAGTATTTT.

This clonotype was recorded many times. This chain connects TRBV27 to TRBJ2-7; D could derive from TRBD1 or TRBD2 (5 bases each). Germline CDR1 MNHEY, CDR2 SMNVEV (reference sequence). The CDR3 loop spans 11 amino acids. With 7 bases removed from V and 5 bases from J, the gap between germline ends came to 9 bases. The CDR3: CASTRGHEQYF. The CDR3 DNA is TGTGCCAGCACGAGGGGCCACGAGCAGTACTTC.

The chain carries TRBV9 and TRBJ2-7, with 8 nucleotides matching TRBD2. Germline CDR1 SGDLS, CDR2 YYNGEE. This CDR3 has 17 amino acids. V trimming: 2 bases; J trimming: 5 bases; junction bases outside the gene matches: 15. The CDR3 region is CASSVRSGSDSENEQYF. The CDR3, as DNA: TGTGCCAGCAGCGTTCGGAGCGGGAGTGATTCGGAAAACGAGCAGTACTTC.

The chain joins TRBV18 to TRBJ2-5; D is undetermined. V lost 8 bases to trimming and J lost 1 base, with 11 bases between them. This CDR3 has 13 amino acids. From germline, CDR1 is KGHSH and CDR2 LQKENI. CDR3 loop: CASTLTVQETQYF. The CDR3 coding sequence is TGTGCCAGCACGCTCACGGTCCAAGAGACCCAGTACTTC.

The sample holds a few counts of this clonotype. This chain uses TRBV5-4 with TRBJ1-1; D is ambiguous. Per germline, CDR1 SGHNT and CDR2 YYREEE (reference sequence). Trimming stripped 2 bases from V and 6 bases from J, with 11 bases between. CDR3 length: 13 amino acids. CDR3 nucleotides: TGTGCCAGCAGCTTCGGGTCCGAAGCTGAAGCTTTCTTT. This codes for CASSFGSEAEAFF.

V gene TRBV20-1 combines with J gene TRBJ1-4; 7 positions match TRBD1. J lost 2 bases, V lost 0 bases, and 6 bases had no gene match. From germline, CDR1 is DFQATT and CDR2 SNEGSKA (reference sequence). The CDR3 contains 16 residues. CDR3 DNA sequence: TGCAGTGCTAGAGATTTCGGGGACAGTACTAATGAAAAACTGTTTTTT. Translation: CSARDFGDSTNEKLFF.

There are a few counts of this clonotype. The V gene is TRBV6-2 or TRBV6-3, the J gene TRBJ2-1, with 13 positions matching TRBD2. The CDR3 is made up of 20 amino acids. Trimming at V came to 4 bases and at J to 5 bases, leaving 17 bases not matched to a gene. The germline V gene encodes CDR1 MNHEY and CDR2 SVGEGT. The CDR3 DNA reads as TGTGCCAGCAGTTCTATACCGGGACTAGCGGGACAAAACCTCCACAATGAGCAGTTCTTC. Translation gives CASSSIPGLAGQNLHNEQFF.

This clonotype was recorded many times. The chain joins TRBV30 to TRBJ2-2; TRBD2 agrees at 11 bases. Germline-derived CDR1 and CDR2 are GTSNPN and SVGIG (reference sequence). J gave up 3 bases and V 0 bases, and 9 bases lay outside the gene matches. The CDR3 loop spans 18 amino acids. The CDR3 bases are TGTGCCTGGAGTGTCCGGGCCACTAGCGGGAGTCACACCGGGGAGCTGTTTTTT. It specifies CAWSVRATSGSHTGELFF. The full variable domain, with the rest looked up from reference TRBV30 and TRBJ2-2, is SQTIHQWPATLVQPVGSPLSLECTVEGTSNPNLYWYRQAAGRGLQLLFYSVGIGQISSEVPQNLSASRPQDRQFILSSKKLLLSDSGFYLCAWSVRATSGSHTGELFFGEGSRLTVL.

The chain is built from TRBV20-1 and TRBJ2-7; 10 bases agree with TRBD1. V shed 8 bases and J 3 bases; nucleotides not matched to a gene: 10. The germline V gene has CDR1 DFQATT and CDR2 SNEGSKA (reference sequence). The CDR3 runs 14 residues. CDR3 in amino acids: CSLGMGQGLYEQYF. Written as DNA, the CDR3 is TGCAGTTTAGGAATGGGACAGGGGCTCTACGAGCAGTACTTC.

This clonotype was detected ten times or more. The rearrangement links TRBV20-1 to TRBJ2-1; 11 bases line up with TRBD2. The J segment lost 3 bases and the V segment lost 7 bases, leaving 8 bases of the junction unmatched. Germline V lookup: CDR1 DFQATT, CDR2 SNEGSKA (reference sequence). This CDR3 has 15 residues. The CDR3 here is CSVPLSGRDYNEQFF. CDR3 nucleotide sequence: TGCAGTGTTCCCCTTAGCGGGAGGGACTACAATGAGCAGTTCTTC.

This clonotype was observed many times. This chain links TRBV28 with TRBJ1-2; D is perhaps TRBD1 (5 bases). CDR1 is MDHEN, CDR2 SYDVKM, per germline. The CDR3 contains 13 residues. The V gene lost 2 bases and the J gene lost 5 bases, with 9 bases spanning the gap. The CDR3 loop is CASSLGGTYGYTF. As DNA, the CDR3 is TGTGCCAGCAGTTTAGGGGGGACGTATGGCTACACCTTC.

This clonotype was found many times. V gene TRBV20-1 combines with J gene TRBJ2-2, with TRBD1 matching over 7 bases. V was pared by 0 bases and J by 5 bases, with 15 bases of the junction left unmatched. The CDR3 is made up of 18 amino acids. The germline CDR1 and CDR2 sequences are DFQATT and SNEGSKA (reference sequence). The CDR3 loop is CSARDPPGQRSVTGELFF. The CDR3 bases are TGCAGTGCTAGAGATCCTCCGGGACAGCGATCTGTTACCGGGGAGCTGTTTTTT.

This clonotype was counted ten times or more. The V call is TRBV6-2 or TRBV6-3, the J call TRBJ2-5, with TRBD2 as a possible D gene (6 bases). From germline, CDR1 is MNHEY and CDR2 SVGEGT. The V and J ends lost 6 bases and 2 bases respectively, with 10 bases between them. This CDR3 has 13 residues. The CDR3 protein is CASRHREQETQYF. The CDR3 nucleotides read TGTGCCAGCAGGCACCGGGAGCAAGAGACCCAGTACTTC.

V usage is TRBV6-2 or TRBV6-3 and J usage is TRBJ1-1; D is ambiguous. The ends were cut back, 7 bases at V and 1 base at J, with 16 bases in the middle. Germline assignment: CDR1 MNHEY and CDR2 SVGEGT. There are 15 residues in the CDR3. This CDR3 reads CASNPDRTSNTEAFF. DNA of the CDR3: TGTGCCAGCAATCCGGATAGAACGTCGAACACTGAAGCTTTCTTT.

This clonotype has at least ten counts. The genes are TRBV7-2 and TRBJ2-3, with 9 bases fitting TRBD2. The CDR3 totals 17 residues. The junction had 8 bases not matched to a gene; V was cut back by 2 bases and J by 2 bases. The germline V gene has CDR1 SGHTA and CDR2 FQGNSA. CDR3 loop: CASSLTGTSRNTDTQYF. The CDR3 region has the DNA TGTGCCAGCAGCTTAACCGGGACTAGCCGCAACACAGATACGCAGTATTTT.